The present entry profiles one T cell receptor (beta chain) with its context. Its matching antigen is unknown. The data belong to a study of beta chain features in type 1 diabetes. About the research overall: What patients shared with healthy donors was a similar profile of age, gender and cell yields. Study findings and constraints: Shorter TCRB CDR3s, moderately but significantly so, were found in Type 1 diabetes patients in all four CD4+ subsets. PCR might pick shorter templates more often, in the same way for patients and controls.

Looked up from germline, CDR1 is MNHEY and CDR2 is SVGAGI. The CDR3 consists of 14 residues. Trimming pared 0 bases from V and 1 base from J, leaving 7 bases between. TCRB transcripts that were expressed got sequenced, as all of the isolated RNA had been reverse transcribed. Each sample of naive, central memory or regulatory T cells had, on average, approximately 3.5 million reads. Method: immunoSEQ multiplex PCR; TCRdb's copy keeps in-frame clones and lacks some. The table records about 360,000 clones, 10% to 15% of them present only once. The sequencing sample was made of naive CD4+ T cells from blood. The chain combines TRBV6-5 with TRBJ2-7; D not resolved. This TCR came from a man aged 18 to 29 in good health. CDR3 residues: CASSYSADSYEQYF. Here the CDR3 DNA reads TGTGCCAGCAGTTACTCGGCGGATTCCTACGAGCAGTACTTC.